A selection of T cell receptor beta chains follows, all from one sample in a study of blood T cell repertoires in COVID-19. Data came from immunoSEQ multiplex PCR; TCRdb stores just in-frame clones and leaves some out. Of roughly 280,000 clones in the sample, 86% were seen once. Sequenced: peripheral blood. These receptors were obtained from a man aged 25 to 40 with active or convalescent COVID-19. Both conserved end residues are part of each CDR3. Fields, in order: clone size, CDR3 length, D gene, J gene, V gene, CDR3 protein, CDR3 DNA. A D gene is named only where the DNA matches it firmly. For some rows the clone size is stated as once, few or many, or as a class when expanded; others skip it.

clone_size: .; cdr3_length: 13; d_call: .; j_call: TRBJ2-2; v_call: TRBV2; cdr3_aa: CASRVGNTGELFF; cdr3_nt: TGTGCCAGCAGGGTCGGGAACACCGGGGAGCTGTTTTTT
clone_size: .; cdr3_length: 15; d_call: TRBD1; j_call: TRBJ1-1; v_call: TRBV5-4; cdr3_aa: CASSYNGQGNTEAFF; cdr3_nt: TGTGCCAGCAGCTATAACGGACAGGGGAACACTGAAGCTTTCTTT
clone_size: .; cdr3_length: 15; d_call: TRBD1; j_call: TRBJ1-2; v_call: TRBV27; cdr3_aa: CASSLTTGSGYGYTF; cdr3_nt: TGTGCCAGCAGTTTAACGACAGGGTCTGGCTATGGCTACACCTTC
clone_size: few; cdr3_length: 15; d_call: .; j_call: TRBJ1-1; v_call: TRBV6-5; cdr3_aa: CASSYSRLPNTEAFF; cdr3_nt: TGTGCCAGCAGTTACTCTCGGTTACCCAACACTGAAGCTTTCTTT
clone_size: .; cdr3_length: 16; d_call: .; j_call: TRBJ1-5; v_call: TRBV4-1; cdr3_aa: CASSQVGEGLHQPQHF; cdr3_nt: TGCGCCAGCAGCCAGGTAGGGGAAGGTCTTCATCAGCCCCAGCATTTT
clone_size: .; cdr3_length: 13; d_call: TRBD1; j_call: TRBJ1-2; v_call: TRBV5-5; cdr3_aa: CASSSGQPDGYTF; cdr3_nt: TGTGCCAGCAGCTCGGGACAGCCCGATGGCTACACCTTC
clone_size: few; cdr3_length: 17; d_call: TRBD1; j_call: TRBJ1-2; v_call: TRBV29-1; cdr3_aa: CSGKKVGQGDRDYGYTF; cdr3_nt: TGCAGCGGCAAAAAGGTGGGACAGGGGGATCGGGACTATGGCTACACCTTC
clone_size: .; cdr3_length: 15; d_call: TRBD1; j_call: TRBJ1-4; v_call: TRBV2; cdr3_aa: CASSDVGTGNEKLFF; cdr3_nt: TGTGCCAGCAGTGATGTAGGGACAGGGAATGAAAAACTGTTTTTT
clone_size: .; cdr3_length: 12; d_call: .; j_call: TRBJ1-2; v_call: TRBV7-9; cdr3_aa: CASSLGGRGYTF; cdr3_nt: TGTGCCAGCAGCTTGGGGGGACGCGGCTACACCTTC
clone_size: .; cdr3_length: 17; d_call: TRBD1; j_call: TRBJ1-1; v_call: TRBV19; cdr3_aa: CASRSLDRGLLNTEAFF; cdr3_nt: TGTGCCAGTAGGTCTCTGGACAGGGGGCTTCTGAACACTGAAGCTTTCTTT
clone_size: .; cdr3_length: 15; d_call: TRBD2; j_call: TRBJ2-1; v_call: TRBV7-2; cdr3_aa: CASSFLAGAYNEQFF; cdr3_nt: TGTGCCAGCAGCTTCCTAGCGGGGGCCTACAATGAGCAGTTCTTC
clone_size: .; cdr3_length: 13; d_call: TRBD1; j_call: TRBJ1-1; v_call: TRBV19; cdr3_aa: CASSKGQLTEAFF; cdr3_nt: TGTGCCAGTAGTAAGGGACAGCTCACTGAAGCTTTCTTT
clone_size: .; cdr3_length: 13; d_call: .; j_call: TRBJ1-1; v_call: TRBV5-1; cdr3_aa: CASSISGNTEAFF; cdr3_nt: TGCGCCAGCAGTATTTCAGGGAACACTGAAGCTTTCTTT
clone_size: .; cdr3_length: 14; d_call: .; j_call: TRBJ1-6; v_call: TRBV27; cdr3_aa: CASTLGVYNSPLHF; cdr3_nt: TGTGCCAGCACCTTAGGGGTCTATAATTCACCCCTCCACTTT
clone_size: .; cdr3_length: 13; d_call: .; j_call: TRBJ2-5; v_call: TRBV19; cdr3_aa: CASSSQNRGTQYF; cdr3_nt: TGTGCCAGTAGTTCCCAGAACCGGGGGACCCAGTACTTC
clone_size: .; cdr3_length: 14; d_call: .; j_call: TRBJ2-7; v_call: TRBV10-2; cdr3_aa: CASSEVRGSDEQYF; cdr3_nt: TGCGCCAGCAGTGAGGTCAGGGGTTCGGACGAGCAGTACTTC
clone_size: .; cdr3_length: 14; d_call: .; j_call: TRBJ2-3; v_call: TRBV19; cdr3_aa: CASSGGSSTDTQYF; cdr3_nt: TGTGCCAGTAGTGGGGGGTCAAGCACAGATACGCAGTATTTT
clone_size: few; cdr3_length: 11; d_call: .; j_call: TRBJ2-1; v_call: TRBV19; cdr3_aa: CASSAYYEQFF; cdr3_nt: TGTGCCAGTAGCGCCTACTATGAGCAGTTCTTC
clone_size: .; cdr3_length: 19; d_call: .; j_call: TRBJ1-1; v_call: TRBV3-1/TRBV3-2; cdr3_aa: CASSQDRPKGRVRGTEAFF; cdr3_nt: TGTGCCAGCAGCCAAGATAGACCGAAGGGGCGAGTTAGGGGCACTGAAGCTTTCTTT
clone_size: .; cdr3_length: 16; d_call: .; j_call: TRBJ1-2; v_call: TRBV6-5; cdr3_aa: CASSYQTGTGGRGYTF; cdr3_nt: TGTGCCAGCAGTTACCAAACCGGGACGGGAGGTCGAGGCTACACCTTC
clone_size: .; cdr3_length: 13; d_call: .; j_call: TRBJ2-2; v_call: TRBV10-2; cdr3_aa: CASADRVTGELFF; cdr3_nt: TGCGCCAGCGCAGATCGGGTCACCGGGGAGCTGTTTTTT
clone_size: .; cdr3_length: 18; d_call: .; j_call: TRBJ1-3; v_call: TRBV10-1; cdr3_aa: CASSDGAFGTNSGNTIYF; cdr3_nt: TGCGCCAGCAGTGATGGAGCGTTTGGTACGAACTCTGGAAACACCATATATTTT
clone_size: few; cdr3_length: 16; d_call: TRBD2; j_call: TRBJ2-1; v_call: TRBV6-5; cdr3_aa: CASSYSNSGGAREQFF; cdr3_nt: TGTGCCAGCAGTTACTCGAATAGCGGGGGGGCCCGGGAGCAGTTCTTC
clone_size: .; cdr3_length: 23; d_call: TRBD2; j_call: TRBJ2-1; v_call: TRBV3-1/TRBV3-2; cdr3_aa: CASSQRTSGLAGGFTSSYNEQFF; cdr3_nt: TGTGCCAGCAGCCAACGCACGTCTGGACTAGCGGGGGGGTTTACTAGCTCCTACAATGAGCAGTTCTTC
clone_size: .; cdr3_length: 16; d_call: TRBD2; j_call: TRBJ2-1; v_call: TRBV3-1/TRBV3-2; cdr3_aa: CASSLQTTSGISGQFF; cdr3_nt: TGTGCCAGCAGCCTCCAAACGACTAGCGGGATATCTGGGCAGTTCTTC
clone_size: .; cdr3_length: 14; d_call: .; j_call: TRBJ2-1; v_call: TRBV6-1; cdr3_aa: CASRNRDSYNEQFF; cdr3_nt: TGTGCCAGCAGAAACCGAGACTCCTACAATGAGCAGTTCTTC
clone_size: .; cdr3_length: 14; d_call: .; j_call: TRBJ2-7; v_call: TRBV23-1; cdr3_aa: CASGHRQFTYEQYF; cdr3_nt: TGCGCCAGCGGGCATAGACAGTTTACCTACGAGCAGTACTTC
clone_size: .; cdr3_length: 15; d_call: TRBD2; j_call: TRBJ2-3; v_call: TRBV2; cdr3_aa: CASRLGSAGVDTQYF; cdr3_nt: TGTGCCAGCAGGCTAGGGTCGGCGGGGGTAGATACGCAGTATTTT
clone_size: .; cdr3_length: 13; d_call: TRBD1; j_call: TRBJ1-2; v_call: TRBV6-5; cdr3_aa: CASRGTANYGYTF; cdr3_nt: TGTGCCAGCAGGGGGACAGCCAACTATGGCTACACCTTC
clone_size: .; cdr3_length: 16; d_call: TRBD2; j_call: TRBJ2-2; v_call: TRBV9; cdr3_aa: CASSPPSGGAGGELFF; cdr3_nt: TGTGCCAGCAGCCCGCCTTCGGGGGGGGCCGGCGGGGAGCTGTTTTTT
clone_size: .; cdr3_length: 14; d_call: .; j_call: TRBJ2-5; v_call: TRBV18; cdr3_aa: CASSPRQAKETQYF; cdr3_nt: TGTGCCAGCTCACCACGGCAGGCGAAAGAGACCCAGTACTTC
clone_size: .; cdr3_length: 14; d_call: .; j_call: TRBJ1-2; v_call: TRBV14; cdr3_aa: CASSSRAGLFGYTF; cdr3_nt: TGTGCCAGCAGCTCCCGTGCGGGGCTTTTTGGCTACACCTTC
clone_size: .; cdr3_length: 13; d_call: .; j_call: TRBJ1-1; v_call: TRBV5-6; cdr3_aa: CASSPPSSTEAFF; cdr3_nt: TGTGCCAGCAGCCCTCCCTCGAGCACTGAAGCTTTCTTT
clone_size: .; cdr3_length: 15; d_call: TRBD1; j_call: TRBJ1-2; v_call: TRBV19; cdr3_aa: CASSEGTGFQRGYTF; cdr3_nt: TGTGCCAGTAGTGAGGGGACAGGTTTCCAACGGGGCTACACCTTC
clone_size: once; cdr3_length: 13; d_call: TRBD1; j_call: TRBJ2-5; v_call: TRBV9; cdr3_aa: CASSEGAVETQYF; cdr3_nt: TGTGCCAGCTCCGAGGGGGCCGTCGAGACCCAGTACTTC
clone_size: once; cdr3_length: 14; d_call: .; j_call: TRBJ2-2; v_call: TRBV3-1/TRBV3-2; cdr3_aa: CASSLSGGNGELFF; cdr3_nt: TGTGCCAGCAGCCTCAGCGGCGGGAACGGGGAGCTGTTTTTT